This entry lists 5 T cell receptor beta chains sequenced from one sample in a study of T cell repertoires in cytomegalovirus infection. A single record per CDR3 protein comes from TCRdb applying MiXCR to the reads. The sample lists about 180,000 distinct CDR3 sequences; approximately 15% were seen once. The specimen sequenced was PBMCs. The receptor set was obtained from a human donor in good health (CMV status not recorded). Some clones in this sample may be carry-over from other donors' samples.

The chain joins TRBV29-1 to TRBJ2-2; D unclear. CDR3 length: 13 residues. The V end lost 7 bases, the J end lost 5 bases, and 14 bases lay between the germline ends. Germline values: CDR1 SQVTM, CDR2 ANQGSEA. The CDR3 spells CSAVSFGTGELFF. CDR3 bases: TGCAGCGCCGTGTCGTTTGGAACCGGGGAGCTGTTTTTT.

In its sample, this clonotype was seen many times. This chain joins TRBV7-3 and TRBJ2-2; no clear D gene. The V gene's germline CDR1 is SGHTA and CDR2 FQGTGA. The V and J ends lost 2 bases and 0 bases respectively, with 7 bases between them. This CDR3 is 15 amino acids long. The CDR3 is CASSLQVANTGELFF. CDR3 bases: TGTGCCAGCAGCTTACAAGTCGCGAACACCGGGGAGCTGTTTTTT.

The sample holds many counts of this clonotype. The V call is TRBV28, the J call TRBJ1-1; the match to TRBD1 covers 7 bases. V lost 10 bases and J lost 1; bases outside the gene matches: 9. CDR3 length: 14 amino acids. Germline CDR1 MDHEN, CDR2 SYDVKM. The CDR3, as DNA: TGTGCCACCTATTCACAGGGGACGAACACTGAAGCTTTCTTT. Translation gives CATYSQGTNTEAFF. Full variable domain (remainder filled in from reference TRBV28 and TRBJ1-1): DVKVTQSSRYLVKRTGEKVFLECVQDMDHENMFWYRQDPGLGLRLIYFSYDVKMKEKGDIPEGYSVSREKKERFSLILESASTNQTSMYLCATYSQGTNTEAFFGQGTRLTVV.

This clonotype has just a few counts. The chain links TRBV25-1 to TRBJ2-6; TRBD1 is a possible D gene (7 bases). The length of the CDR3 is 15 residues. Trimming took 4 bases from V and 2 from J, leaving 9 bases between them. CDR1 and CDR2 from the germline V gene are MGHDK and SYGVNS. The CDR3 reads CASSGGTAGANVLTF. DNA of the CDR3: TGTGCCAGCAGTGGCGGGACAGCTGGGGCCAACGTCCTGACTTTC.

DNA of the CDR3: TGTGCCAGCAGTTTCGGAGGGGGCACCTACGAGCAGTACTTC. Its protein product is CASSFGGGTYEQYF. V and J are TRBV27 and TRBJ2-7; tentatively, D is TRBD1 (7 bases). There are 14 residues in the CDR3. Germline V gene data show CDR1 as MNHEY and CDR2 as SMNVEV (reference sequence). Trimming cost V 3 bases and J 2 bases, with 11 bases left between them.